This T cell receptor (beta chain) was retrieved from a study of OX40 agonist ivuxolimab in advanced cancers. TCRdb's copy holds only in-frame clones and misses some; the assay was immunoSEQ multiplex PCR. The profile shows tens of thousands of clones, approximately 86% of them singletons. V lost 6 bases to trimming and J lost 4 bases, with 12 bases between them. The length of the CDR3 is 14 residues. Per the germline V gene, CDR1 is MNHEY and CDR2 is SVGAGI. This chain connects TRBV6-5 to TRBJ2-2; D may be TRBD1 (6 bases). This receptor was obtained from an adult with an advanced solid tumor such as melanoma, head and neck, liver or kidney cancer. The sample in question was CD4+ or CD8+ T cells sorted from blood, obtained in a trial of the OX40 agonist ivuxolimab. CDR3 sequence (DNA): TGTGCCAGCAGATCTGACAGGTTCACCGGGGAGCTGTTTTTT. It encodes CASRSDRFTGELFF.